A selection of T cell receptor beta chains follows, all from one sample in a study of post-analysis software for immune sequencing data. TCRdb recomputed calls from the PCR reads with MiXCR, one row per CDR3 protein. The table shows approximately 360,000 distinct CDR3 sequences, with 30% to 45% occurring only once. The sample was blood. The source of these receptors is a girl between 10 and 17 years old with multiple sclerosis. CDR3s include the opening cysteine and the closing phenylalanine or tryptophan. The D gene is left open where the match is weak. Some rows mark clone size as missing; the rest say once, few, many or name a class of expanded clone.

d_gene: NA; abundance: NA; v_gene: TRBV7-2; j_gene: TRBJ1-2; CDR3nt: TGTGCCAGCAGCTTTCCCCCGGGTGGCTACACCTTC; CDR3aa: CASSFPPGGYTF
d_gene: NA; abundance: NA; v_gene: TRBV6-5; j_gene: TRBJ2-1; CDR3nt: TGTGCCAGCAGCCGCACCCGGGCGTTCTCCTACAATGAGCAGTTCTTC; CDR3aa: CASSRTRAFSYNEQFF
d_gene: TRBD1; abundance: NA; v_gene: TRBV12-3/TRBV12-4; j_gene: TRBJ1-6; CDR3nt: TGTGCCAGCAGTGAAGGACAGGGACTCTGGTCACCCCTCCACTTT; CDR3aa: CASSEGQGLWSPLHF
d_gene: NA; abundance: few; v_gene: TRBV30; j_gene: TRBJ2-7; CDR3nt: TGTGCCTGGAATTCCGGGTACGAGCAGTACTTC; CDR3aa: CAWNSGYEQYF
d_gene: TRBD2; abundance: NA; v_gene: TRBV9; j_gene: TRBJ2-1; CDR3nt: TGTGCCAGCAGCGCTTACTCGGGACTAGCGGGGGGACTGAGCTCCTACAATGAGCAGTTCTTC; CDR3aa: CASSAYSGLAGGLSSYNEQFF
d_gene: NA; abundance: few; v_gene: TRBV12-3/TRBV12-4; j_gene: TRBJ2-3; CDR3nt: TGTGCCAGCAGTTTCCCTGGGGGTGCAGATACGCAGTATTTT; CDR3aa: CASSFPGGADTQYF
d_gene: TRBD2; abundance: NA; v_gene: TRBV12-3/TRBV12-4; j_gene: TRBJ2-1; CDR3nt: TGTGCCAGCAGTTTAGCGTTTCCGGGGATAGCGGGGGGGCTTAATGAGCAGTTCTTC; CDR3aa: CASSLAFPGIAGGLNEQFF
d_gene: NA; abundance: many; v_gene: TRBV7-2; j_gene: TRBJ2-7; CDR3nt: TGTGCCAGCAGCTTGAGACAGTCCTACGAGCAGTACTTC; CDR3aa: CASSLRQSYEQYF
d_gene: NA; abundance: many; v_gene: TRBV7-2; j_gene: TRBJ2-1; CDR3nt: TGTGCCAGCAGCTTAGCGAGTAGTTACAATGAGCAGTTCTTC; CDR3aa: CASSLASSYNEQFF
d_gene: NA; abundance: NA; v_gene: TRBV6-6; j_gene: TRBJ1-4; CDR3nt: TGTGCCAGCAGTTACTCGACGGGGGTTAATGAAAAACTGTTTTTT; CDR3aa: CASSYSTGVNEKLFF
d_gene: TRBD2; abundance: NA; v_gene: TRBV20-1; j_gene: TRBJ2-7; CDR3nt: TGCAGTGCTACCCGGGACTACTCCTACGAGCAGTACTTC; CDR3aa: CSATRDYSYEQYF
d_gene: NA; abundance: once; v_gene: TRBV20-1; j_gene: TRBJ2-7; CDR3nt: TGCAGTGCTAGTAGCCCCAGGGCTAGCTACGAGCAGTACTTC; CDR3aa: CSASSPRASYEQYF
d_gene: TRBD2; abundance: few; v_gene: TRBV7-2; j_gene: TRBJ2-3; CDR3nt: TGTGCCAGCAGCTTCATGAGACTAGCGGGGGGGCAACAACAGTATTTT; CDR3aa: CASSFMRLAGGQQQYF
d_gene: NA; abundance: NA; v_gene: TRBV5-1; j_gene: TRBJ2-3; CDR3nt: TGCGCCAGCGGCTTGCGGCAGAGACAGACAGATACGCAGTATTTT; CDR3aa: CASGLRQRQTDTQYF
d_gene: TRBD2; abundance: NA; v_gene: TRBV5-6; j_gene: TRBJ2-7; CDR3nt: TGTGCCAGCAGCTTGTGTGCGGGGGGCCCATACGAGCAGTACTTC; CDR3aa: CASSLCAGGPYEQYF
d_gene: NA; abundance: NA; v_gene: TRBV5-1; j_gene: TRBJ1-1; CDR3nt: TGCGCCAGCAGCTGGTCCTCTTTAGGCACTGAAGCTTTCTTT; CDR3aa: CASSWSSLGTEAFF
d_gene: NA; abundance: NA; v_gene: TRBV20-1; j_gene: TRBJ1-2; CDR3nt: TGCAGTGCTAGAGTTCTGGACGGCGCGGTCTACACCTTC; CDR3aa: CSARVLDGAVYTF
d_gene: NA; abundance: NA; v_gene: TRBV4-3; j_gene: TRBJ2-7; CDR3nt: TGCGCCAGCAGCCAAGATCGAGGCCGGACCTACGAGCAGTACTTC; CDR3aa: CASSQDRGRTYEQYF
d_gene: NA; abundance: NA; v_gene: TRBV29-1; j_gene: TRBJ2-5; CDR3nt: TGCAGCGTTGACGACAGTAGGGAGACCCAGTACTTC; CDR3aa: CSVDDSRETQYF
d_gene: TRBD2; abundance: NA; v_gene: TRBV27; j_gene: TRBJ2-3; CDR3nt: TGTGCCAGCAGACCGTCTAGCGGGGGTCACCCAGATACGCAGTATTTT; CDR3aa: CASRPSSGGHPDTQYF
d_gene: NA; abundance: NA; v_gene: TRBV4-2; j_gene: TRBJ2-3; CDR3nt: TGTGCCAGCAGCCAAGGGAACACGAACACAGATACGCAGTATTTT; CDR3aa: CASSQGNTNTDTQYF
d_gene: NA; abundance: few; v_gene: TRBV7-2; j_gene: TRBJ1-1; CDR3nt: TGTGCCAGCAGCCCCGGGAACCCGATCGCTGAAGCTTTCTTT; CDR3aa: CASSPGNPIAEAFF
d_gene: TRBD2; abundance: NA; v_gene: TRBV20-1; j_gene: TRBJ2-7; CDR3nt: TGCAGTGCTAGAGATTTAAGAACGGTCGGCGGGGGGGTTACCTACGAGCAGTACTTC; CDR3aa: CSARDLRTVGGGVTYEQYF
d_gene: TRBD2; abundance: NA; v_gene: TRBV5-1; j_gene: TRBJ2-1; CDR3nt: TGCGCCAGCAGCTCCCGACTAGCGGGGGGGAGAGGCGATGAGCAGTTCTTC; CDR3aa: CASSSRLAGGRGDEQFF
d_gene: TRBD2; abundance: NA; v_gene: TRBV7-2; j_gene: TRBJ2-3; CDR3nt: TGTGCCAGCAGCTCCCGGACTAGCGGGGGAGGCGATACGCAGTATTTT; CDR3aa: CASSSRTSGGGDTQYF
d_gene: NA; abundance: NA; v_gene: TRBV15; j_gene: TRBJ2-3; CDR3nt: TGTGCCACCAGCAGAGCCAACACAGATACGCAGTATTTT; CDR3aa: CATSRANTDTQYF
d_gene: TRBD1; abundance: NA; v_gene: TRBV4-1; j_gene: TRBJ1-2; CDR3nt: TGCGCCAGCAGCCAACCTACAGGGACAGGGGTAACTCGTGGCTACACCTTC; CDR3aa: CASSQPTGTGVTRGYTF
d_gene: NA; abundance: few; v_gene: TRBV10-3; j_gene: TRBJ1-1; CDR3nt: TGTGCCATCAGTGGCCCGGGACAAGGGGAAGCTTTCTTT; CDR3aa: CAISGPGQGEAFF
d_gene: TRBD1; abundance: NA; v_gene: TRBV20-1; j_gene: TRBJ1-1; CDR3nt: TGCAGTGCTAGAGAAGGGGGCATGAACACTGAAGCTTTCTTT; CDR3aa: CSAREGGMNTEAFF
d_gene: TRBD2; abundance: NA; v_gene: TRBV5-1; j_gene: TRBJ2-1; CDR3nt: TGCGCCAGCAGCATGGATAGGGCGGGGGACAATGAGCAGTTCTTC; CDR3aa: CASSMDRAGDNEQFF
d_gene: NA; abundance: NA; v_gene: TRBV29-1; j_gene: TRBJ2-2; CDR3nt: TGCAGCGTTGTGGCCGGTAACACCGGGGAGCTGTTTTTT; CDR3aa: CSVVAGNTGELFF
d_gene: NA; abundance: few; v_gene: TRBV2; j_gene: TRBJ2-7; CDR3nt: TGTGCCAGCAGCCAGCCGGGACATCGCTACGAGCAGTACTTC; CDR3aa: CASSQPGHRYEQYF
d_gene: NA; abundance: NA; v_gene: TRBV29-1; j_gene: TRBJ2-3; CDR3nt: TGCAGCGTTGAGCAACCAGATACGCAGTATTTT; CDR3aa: CSVEQPDTQYF
d_gene: NA; abundance: few; v_gene: TRBV28; j_gene: TRBJ2-7; CDR3nt: TGTGCCAGCAGCCCAGGACGGGGACACTACGAGCAGTACTTC; CDR3aa: CASSPGRGHYEQYF
d_gene: NA; abundance: NA; v_gene: TRBV12-3/TRBV12-4; j_gene: TRBJ1-1; CDR3nt: TGTGCCAGCAGTTTCAGAGGGGTTCTTTTCTTT; CDR3aa: CASSFRGVLFF